This T cell receptor beta chain appears in the sequencing data of a study of tumor-infiltrating lymphocytes in primary liver carcinoma (dated by TCRdb to 2015 to 2018). A note on the overall study: Hepatocellular carcinoma (four) or combined HCC and intrahepatic cholangiocarcinoma (one) was present in the five patients, who were three men and two women aged 30 to 69 years. Tumors of the five patients were stage T1-T3 N0M0 with maximum diameters of 4.2 to 10 cm. Roughly 3.65 to 8 million productive TCRbeta reads were obtained per sample, and no significant difference in read depth was found between tissue types. Across five regions of each liver tumor, along with adjacent normal tissue and blood, the study brought together TCRbeta repertoire sequencing, expression microarrays and whole-exome sequencing. A total of about 35 specimens from 5 patients, comprising some 25 tumor regions, 5 adjacent noncancerous liver tissues and 5 peripheral blood samples, were covered by TCRbeta repertoire sequencing. To link TCRbeta repertoire diversity with the local molecular phenotype, the approximately 23 tumor region samples were profiled using Agilent mRNA microarrays. High reproducibility was observed for the technical replicate repertoires, with mean shared-clone rates about 0.92 and correlation coefficients above 0.95.

Overall study results and their limits: Because sequencing covered only the TCR beta chain and unpaired alpha chains were not captured, true repertoire diversity is likely underestimated. Compared with blood, tumors had a significantly larger share of the repertoire taken up by the top 250 clones (p = 0.039). Bulk unsorted samples precluded comparing CD4+ and CD8+ T cell repertoires. Only about 8-25% of top clones were found in all five regions of a tumor, suggesting spatial heterogeneity of tumor-infiltrating T cells. The study included only a few patients, and the authors note findings should be validated in a larger study. Repertoire overlap was found to be higher between tumor regions (mean around 35%) than between tumor-adjacent (roughly 17%) or tumor-blood (14%) pairs, consistent with antigen-driven expansion.

Points on this clonotype: There is no known antigen for this receptor. This may be a read error: a much more frequent sequence differs by one nucleotide.

The germline V gene provides CDR1 SGHDN and CDR2 FVKESK. The CDR3 numbers 15 residues from cysteine through phenylalanine. Of the read, only the CDR3 DNA is kept; its 45 bases are in frame from base 1. Total RNA and DNA were co-extracted without cell sorting from 20-30 mg of bulk tissue using the AllPrep DNA/RNA mini kit. Between late 2015 and 2016, several patients in China with histopathologically diagnosed primary liver carcinoma had surgical resection. At the time of sampling, the patients were treatment-naive and had chronic HBV infection. Five spatially separated regions were sampled per tumor: superior, inferior, left-lateral and right-lateral poles, plus the tumor centre. Histological examination found more than 75% viable tumor cells in every tumor sample. Fresh tumor and adjacent tissue pieces were bisected; one half was stored in RNAlater at -80°C, the other sent for histology. Starting from about 550 ng total RNA, TCRbeta-specific cDNA was produced by reverse transcription with a constant-region primer and ProtoScript II reverse transcriptase. The TCRbeta libraries were prepared through three rounds of nested multiplex PCR following a slightly modified ARM-PCR procedure. Each of the first two PCR rounds ran for nine to ten cycles and used multiplex TRBV1-TRBV30 forward primers together with a Cbeta reverse primer. Sample barcodes and Illumina adapters were added in a final 25-cycle PCR using Deep VentR polymerase. Amplicons of 200-500 bp were gel-purified with a QIAquick gel extraction kit before sequencing. TCRbeta amplicons were sequenced on an Illumina HiSeq 2500 with 250-bp paired-end reads. As for the original processing: Quality trimming of reads was performed with Trimmomatic v0.33, and paired reads were merged with FLASH v1.2.11 so that full CDR3 sequences could be recovered. MiGEC v1.2.1b assigned V, D and J germline segments to the rearranged TCRbeta sequences. Clonotype statistics and Shannon-Wiener diversity indices were calculated with VDJtools v1.0.0. To reduce sampling bias, subsequent analyses other than the diversity analysis used only the 250 most abundant clonotypes in each sample. The raw public data were reprocessed by TCRdb itself: fastp quality trimming at Q25, MiXCR clonotype calling, in-frame beta chains only. For every CDR3 protein sequence, its rows merge into one entry that carries the most common genes and DNA. Here the V and J calls rest on TCRdb's processing, not on the authors' analysis. The table for this sample lists 90,000 to 100,000 distinct CDR3 sequences; over 55% of them were counted only once. Over 9.5% of the sample belongs to the ten largest clones.

The TCR sequence derives from a woman aged 60-75 years with primary liver carcinoma and hepatitis B virus infection. The rearranged segments are TRBV14 and TRBJ2-5; perhaps TRBD1 is the D gene, with 6 bases matching. Sequencing was carried out using liver tumor tissue from sampling region 5. The cell subset or site label here, explained by the study, means: tumor region T5, tumor centre. In nucleotides, the sequence is TGTGCCGGCAGCCTAGGACCCTACAGGGAAGAGACCCAGTACTTC. It is translated as CAGSLGPYREETQYF.